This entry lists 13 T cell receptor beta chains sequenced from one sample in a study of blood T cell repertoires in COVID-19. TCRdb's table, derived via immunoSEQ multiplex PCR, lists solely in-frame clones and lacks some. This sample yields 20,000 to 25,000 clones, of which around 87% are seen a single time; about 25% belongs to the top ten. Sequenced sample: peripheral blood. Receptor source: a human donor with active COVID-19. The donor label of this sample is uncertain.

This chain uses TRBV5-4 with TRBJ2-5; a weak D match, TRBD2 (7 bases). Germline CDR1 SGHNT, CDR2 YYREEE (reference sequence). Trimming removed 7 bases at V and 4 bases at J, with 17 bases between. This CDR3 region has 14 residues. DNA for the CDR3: TGTGCCAGCGGGGGGGGCGGTACTTTAGAGACCCAGTACTTC. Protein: CASGGGGTLETQYF.

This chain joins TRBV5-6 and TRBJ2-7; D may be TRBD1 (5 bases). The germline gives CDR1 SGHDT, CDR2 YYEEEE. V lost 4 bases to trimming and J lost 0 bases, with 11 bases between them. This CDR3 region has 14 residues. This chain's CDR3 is CASSLDRSSYEQYF. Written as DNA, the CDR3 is TGTGCCAGCAGCCTAGACAGAAGCTCCTACGAGCAGTACTTC.

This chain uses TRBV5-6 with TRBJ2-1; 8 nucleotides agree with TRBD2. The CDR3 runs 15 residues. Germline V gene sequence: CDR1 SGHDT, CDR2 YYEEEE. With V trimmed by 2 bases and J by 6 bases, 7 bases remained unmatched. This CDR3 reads CASSFGGAGGNEQFF. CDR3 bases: TGTGCCAGCAGCTTTGGCGGGGCGGGAGGCAATGAGCAGTTCTTC.

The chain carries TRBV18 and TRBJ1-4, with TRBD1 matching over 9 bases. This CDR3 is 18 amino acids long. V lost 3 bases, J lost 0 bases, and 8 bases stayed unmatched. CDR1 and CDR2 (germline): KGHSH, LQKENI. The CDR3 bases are TGTGCCAGCTCACCCCAACAGGGGGCCGTTGCAACTAATGAAAAACTGTTTTTT. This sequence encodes CASSPQQGAVATNEKLFF.

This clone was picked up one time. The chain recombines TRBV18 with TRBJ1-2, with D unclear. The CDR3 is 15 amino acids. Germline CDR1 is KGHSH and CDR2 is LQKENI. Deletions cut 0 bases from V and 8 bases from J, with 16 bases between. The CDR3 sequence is CASSPPPAGFGGYTF. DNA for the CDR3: TGTGCCAGCTCACCACCGCCAGCGGGGTTCGGGGGCTACACCTTC.

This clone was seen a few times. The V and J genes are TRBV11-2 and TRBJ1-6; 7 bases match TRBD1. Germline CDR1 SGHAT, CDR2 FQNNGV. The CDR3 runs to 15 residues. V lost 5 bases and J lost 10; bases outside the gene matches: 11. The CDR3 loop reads CASSKVTGLVSPLHF. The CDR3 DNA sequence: TGTGCCAGCAGCAAAGTGACAGGGTTGGTATCACCCCTCCACTTT.

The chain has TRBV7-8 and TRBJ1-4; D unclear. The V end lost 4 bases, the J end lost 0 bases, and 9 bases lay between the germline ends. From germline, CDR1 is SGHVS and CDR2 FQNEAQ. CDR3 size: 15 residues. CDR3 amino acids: CASSSQVATNEKLFF. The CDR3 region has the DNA TGTGCCAGCAGCTCCCAGGTTGCAACTAATGAAAAACTGTTTTTT. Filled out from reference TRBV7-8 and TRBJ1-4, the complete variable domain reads GAGVSQSPRYKVAKRGQDVALRCDPISGHVSLFWYQQALGQGPEFLTYFQNEAQLDKSGLPSDRFFAERPEGSVSTLKIQRTQQEDSAVYLCASSSQVATNEKLFFGSGTQLSVL.

In DNA, the CDR3 is TGTGCCAGTAGTATAGCCGGACAGCTCTACGAGCAGTACTTC. Translating it yields CASSIAGQLYEQYF. The genes are TRBV19 and TRBJ2-7; D is perhaps TRBD1 (6 bases). Trimming stripped 1 base from V and 3 bases from J, with 10 bases between. In germline, CDR1 is LNHDA, CDR2 SQIVND (reference sequence). This CDR3 is built from 14 residues.

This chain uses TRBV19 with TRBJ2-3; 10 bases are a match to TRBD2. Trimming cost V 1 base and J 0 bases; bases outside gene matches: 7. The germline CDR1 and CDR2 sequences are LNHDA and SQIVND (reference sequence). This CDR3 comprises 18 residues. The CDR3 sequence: CASSIALAGDPSTDTQYF. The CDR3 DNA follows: TGTGCCAGTAGTATAGCCCTAGCGGGGGACCCTAGCACAGATACGCAGTATTTT.

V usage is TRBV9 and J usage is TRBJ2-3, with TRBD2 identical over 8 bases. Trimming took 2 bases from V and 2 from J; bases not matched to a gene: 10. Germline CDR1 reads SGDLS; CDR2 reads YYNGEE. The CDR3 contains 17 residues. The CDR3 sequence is CASSVYGASGSTDTQYF. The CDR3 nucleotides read TGTGCCAGCAGCGTTTATGGGGCTAGCGGGTCCACAGATACGCAGTATTTT.

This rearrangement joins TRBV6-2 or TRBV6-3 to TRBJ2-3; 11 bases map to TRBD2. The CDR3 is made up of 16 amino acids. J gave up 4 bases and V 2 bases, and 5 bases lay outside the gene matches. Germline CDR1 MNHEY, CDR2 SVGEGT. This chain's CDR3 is CASSYQTSGGSDTQYF. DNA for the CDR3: TGTGCCAGCAGTTACCAAACTAGCGGGGGTTCAGATACGCAGTATTTT.

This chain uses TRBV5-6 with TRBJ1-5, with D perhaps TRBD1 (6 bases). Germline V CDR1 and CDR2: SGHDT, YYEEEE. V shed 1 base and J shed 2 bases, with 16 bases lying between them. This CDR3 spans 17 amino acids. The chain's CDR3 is CASSLMGQGGGNQPQHF. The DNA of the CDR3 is TGTGCCAGCAGCTTGATGGGACAAGGTGGAGGCAATCAGCCCCAGCATTTT.

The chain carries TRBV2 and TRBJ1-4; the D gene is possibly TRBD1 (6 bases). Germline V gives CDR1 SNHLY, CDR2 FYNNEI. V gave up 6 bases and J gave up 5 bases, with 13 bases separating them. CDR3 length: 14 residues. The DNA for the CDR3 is TGTGCCAGCAGACCCGACAGGCCCAATGAAAAACTGTTTTTT. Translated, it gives CASRPDRPNEKLFF.